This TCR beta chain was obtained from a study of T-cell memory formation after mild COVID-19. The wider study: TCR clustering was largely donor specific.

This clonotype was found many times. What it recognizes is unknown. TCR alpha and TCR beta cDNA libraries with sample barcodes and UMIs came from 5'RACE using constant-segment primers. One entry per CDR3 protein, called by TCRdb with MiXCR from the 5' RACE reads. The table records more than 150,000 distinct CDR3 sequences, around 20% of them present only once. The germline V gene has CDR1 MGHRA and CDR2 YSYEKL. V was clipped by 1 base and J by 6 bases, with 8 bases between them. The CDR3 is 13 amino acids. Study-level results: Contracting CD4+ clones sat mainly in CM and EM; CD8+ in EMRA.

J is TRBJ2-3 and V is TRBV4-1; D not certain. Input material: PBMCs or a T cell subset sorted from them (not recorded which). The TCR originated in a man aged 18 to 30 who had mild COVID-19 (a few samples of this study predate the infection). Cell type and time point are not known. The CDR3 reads CASSQVLVDTQYF. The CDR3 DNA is TGCGCCAGCAGCCAAGTTTTGGTTGATACGCAGTATTTT.